The 18 T cell receptor beta chains presented below share a single source sample, sequenced in a study of shared clonotypes between healthy human individuals. Profiled with immunoSEQ multiplex PCR; TCRdb holds only in-frame clones, not every one. The table shows under 2.5 million clones, with roughly 92% occurring only once. Material for sequencing was naive CD4+ T cells from PBMCs. Specified subset: CD45RA+ positively selected. Every receptor here comes from a man aged 18 to 35 in good health. Some clones in this sample may be carry-over from other donors' samples.

The chain's CDR3 is CASSSPRLAGSPDEQYF. The CDR3 DNA reads as TGTGCCAGCAGTTCCCCGCGACTAGCGGGATCTCCGGACGAGCAGTACTTC. The rearrangement links TRBV28 to TRBJ2-7, with 11 bases lining up with TRBD2. The CDR3 consists of 17 residues. The V gene's germline CDR1 is MDHEN and CDR2 SYDVKM. V lost 4 bases to trimming and J lost 5 bases; unmatched junction nucleotides: 13.

The chain couples TRBV6-6 to TRBJ1-2; 7 bases map to TRBD1. CDR1 and CDR2 from the germline V gene are MNHNY and SVGAGI (reference sequence). This CDR3 region has 14 residues. V lost 0 bases to trimming and J lost 4 bases; unmatched junction nucleotides: 2. The CDR3 loop is CASSYSQGSYGYTF. In nucleotides, the CDR3 is TGTGCCAGCAGTTACTCACAGGGGAGCTATGGCTACACCTTC.

This chain links TRBV9 with TRBJ2-5; 8 positions match TRBD2. The V segment lost 3 bases and the J segment 4 bases; nucleotides outside the gene matches: 5. This CDR3 has 14 residues. Germline V gives CDR1 SGDLS, CDR2 YYNGEE. CDR3 sequence reads: CASSAALAGETQYF. The CDR3 DNA sequence: TGTGCCAGCAGCGCCGCGCTAGCGGGAGAGACCCAGTACTTC.

V gene TRBV4-3 combines with J gene TRBJ2-3; D may be TRBD2 (5 bases). The ends were cut back, 1 base at V and 4 bases at J, with 15 bases in the middle. The CDR3 spans 16 residues. The germline V gene encodes CDR1 LGHNA and CDR2 YSLEER. The CDR3, as DNA: TGCGCCAGCAGCCAAGTTAGTCGGGAATTGGCAGATACGCAGTATTTT. Translation: CASSQVSRELADTQYF.

The V call is TRBV5-1, the J call TRBJ2-7; TRBD1 is a possible D gene (6 bases). The CDR3 is 14 amino acids. Trimming took 3 bases from V and 5 from J, leaving 15 bases between them. Germline V gene data show CDR1 as SGHRS and CDR2 as YFSETQ. The DNA for the CDR3 is TGCGCCAGCAGCTCGACAGGTCACCGCAACGAGCAGTACTTC. Residues: CASSSTGHRNEQYF.

This sequence joins TRBV10-2 and TRBJ2-2, with 10 bases matching TRBD2. Trimming cost V 7 bases and J 6 bases; bases outside gene matches: 2. This CDR3 has 13 amino acids. Germline values: CDR1 WSHSY, CDR2 SAAADI. The CDR3 spells CASTGLAAGELFF. In DNA form, the CDR3 reads TGCGCCAGCACTGGACTAGCGGCCGGGGAGCTGTTTTTT.

The chain joins TRBV5-1 to TRBJ1-1; D remains ambiguous. The V and J ends lost 1 base and 6 bases respectively, with 10 bases between them. Germline CDR1 SGHRS, CDR2 YFSETQ. CDR3 length: 13 residues. CDR3 protein: CASSLTRASEAFF. The DNA for the CDR3 is TGCGCCAGCAGCTTGACTCGAGCCTCTGAAGCTTTCTTT.

This clone was counted between two and nine times. Other DNA sequences in the sample encode the same CDR3. The chain links TRBV5-1 to TRBJ1-1; D is ambiguous. Germline CDR1 SGHRS, CDR2 YFSETQ. The ends were cut back, 0 bases at V and 0 bases at J, with 6 bases in the middle. The CDR3 contains 14 residues. Written as DNA, the CDR3 is TGCGCCAGCAGCTTGGACGGGATGAACACTGAAGCTTTCTTT. It specifies CASSLDGMNTEAFF. Combining the CDR3 with reference TRBV5-1 and TRBJ1-1 gives the whole variable domain KAGVTQTPRYLIKTRGQQVTLSCSPISGHRSVSWYQQTPGQGLQFLFEYFSETQRNKGNFPGRFSGRQFSNSRSEMNVSTLELGDSALYLCASSLDGMNTEAFFGQGTRLTVV.

This clone was seen only a few times. The chain joins TRBV5-5 to TRBJ2-1, with 7 bases matching TRBD2. The CDR3 is made up of 15 amino acids. Germline lookup yields CDR1 SGHKS and CDR2 YYEKEE (reference sequence). The V segment lost 2 bases and the J segment 2 bases; nucleotides outside the gene matches: 4. CDR3 in amino acids: CASSFGTTAYNEQFF. The CDR3 coding sequence is TGTGCCAGCAGCTTCGGGACTACAGCCTACAATGAGCAGTTCTTC.

In DNA form, the CDR3 reads TGCGCCAGCAGCTTGGGAGCAGTGAACTCTGGAAACACCATATATTTT. Translation gives CASSLGAVNSGNTIYF. The V call is TRBV5-1, the J call TRBJ1-3; D ambiguous. Germline CDR1 and CDR2: SGHRS and YFSETQ. The germline V and J ends were trimmed by 0 bases and 0 bases, with 10 bases remaining between them. CDR3 length equals 16 residues.

The rearrangement links TRBV5-6 to TRBJ1-4; 9 nucleotides match TRBD1. This CDR3 comprises 15 residues. V shed 5 bases and J 8 bases; nucleotides not matched to a gene: 10. Germline V lookup: CDR1 SGHDT, CDR2 YYEEEE. The CDR3 DNA sequence: TGTGCCAGCAGTCCCGCCGGGACAGGGAGGGAAAAACTGTTTTTT. Translated: CASSPAGTGREKLFF.

This chain's CDR3 is CASSSRGVGDTEAFF. CDR3 sequence (DNA): TGTGCCAGTAGCAGCCGAGGGGTTGGGGACACTGAAGCTTTCTTT. The rearrangement uses TRBV19 and TRBJ1-1, with D possibly being TRBD1 (5 bases). The CDR3 is 15 residues long. V was pared by 6 bases and J by 3 bases, with 17 bases between. Germline V gene sequence: CDR1 LNHDA, CDR2 SQIVND (reference sequence).

CDR3 in DNA: TGTGCCAGTACCTCTATTGGAGAACTTAAAGCTTTCTTT. Translation gives CASTSIGELKAFF. J is TRBJ1-1 and V is TRBV19; no clear D gene. The V and J ends lost 7 bases and 9 bases respectively, with 18 bases between them. CDR3 length: 13 amino acids. CDR1 LNHDA and CDR2 SQIVND come from the germline V gene (reference sequence). Variable domain in full (rest from reference TRBV19 and TRBJ1-1): DGGITQSPKYLFRKEGQNVTLSCEQNLNHDAMYWYRQDPGQGLRLIYYSQIVNDFQKGDIAEGYSVSREKKESFPLTVTSAQKNPTAFYLCASTSIGELKAFFGQGTRLTVV.

This chain uses TRBV28 with TRBJ1-1, with D unclear. Germline CDR1 MDHEN, CDR2 SYDVKM. The CDR3 extends over 15 amino acids. Between the trimmed V and J ends, which lost 3 bases and 8 bases, there was a span of 19 bases. CDR3 nucleotides: TGTGCCAGCAGTTTTTCGGCCGGCGGCCTAGGGGAAGCTTTCTTT. Protein: CASSFSAGGLGEAFF.

The table lists this clone with a count of one. The gene calls are TRBV28 and TRBJ2-1, with D possibly being TRBD1 (5 bases). The germline V and J ends were trimmed by 1 base and 6 bases, with 10 bases remaining between them. Per the germline V gene, CDR1 is MDHEN and CDR2 is SYDVKM. There are 14 residues in the CDR3. CDR3 DNA: TGTGCCAGCAGTTTATTCGTCAGGGTCAATGAGCAGTTCTTC. Translating it yields CASSLFVRVNEQFF.

A remark on this clone: The same CDR3 can be traced to other DNA sequences in this sample. The rearrangement uses TRBV11-1 and TRBJ1-1; TRBD1 is a possible D gene (5 bases). Trimming left V 2 bases short and J 1 base short, with 8 bases between. Germline lookup yields CDR1 SGHAT and CDR2 FQDESV (reference sequence). The CDR3 extends over 14 amino acids. The CDR3 loop is CASSLRGENTEAFF. The CDR3 region has the DNA TGTGCCAGCAGCTTACGAGGGGAGAACACTGAAGCTTTCTTT.

V is TRBV29-1 and J is TRBJ1-1; tentatively, D is TRBD1 (5 bases). The CDR3 length is 12 residues. The germline CDR1 and CDR2 sequences are SQVTM and ANQGSEA. V lost 4 bases to trimming and J lost 6 bases, with 12 bases between them. The CDR3 DNA sequence: TGCAGCGTTGTGGGGGGGAGCGCTGAAGCTTTCTTT. Translating gives CSVVGGSAEAFF. Filled out from reference TRBV29-1 and TRBJ1-1, the complete variable domain reads SAVISQKPSRDICQRGTSLTIQCQVDSQVTMMFWYRQQPGQSLTLIATANQGSEATYESGFVIDKFPISRPNLTFSTLTVSNMSPEDSSIYLCSVVGGSAEAFFGQGTRLTVV.

The V and J genes are TRBV7-9 and TRBJ1-4; 7 bases align to TRBD1. With 6 bases clipped from V and 8 bases from J, the junction kept 12 bases outside the gene matches. CDR1 is SEHNR and CDR2 is FQNEAQ in the germline V gene (reference sequence). The CDR3 has 15 amino acids. The CDR3 loop reads CASRAAGTVSEKLFF. CDR3 nucleotides: TGTGCCAGCAGGGCCGCCGGGACAGTAAGCGAAAAACTGTTTTTT.